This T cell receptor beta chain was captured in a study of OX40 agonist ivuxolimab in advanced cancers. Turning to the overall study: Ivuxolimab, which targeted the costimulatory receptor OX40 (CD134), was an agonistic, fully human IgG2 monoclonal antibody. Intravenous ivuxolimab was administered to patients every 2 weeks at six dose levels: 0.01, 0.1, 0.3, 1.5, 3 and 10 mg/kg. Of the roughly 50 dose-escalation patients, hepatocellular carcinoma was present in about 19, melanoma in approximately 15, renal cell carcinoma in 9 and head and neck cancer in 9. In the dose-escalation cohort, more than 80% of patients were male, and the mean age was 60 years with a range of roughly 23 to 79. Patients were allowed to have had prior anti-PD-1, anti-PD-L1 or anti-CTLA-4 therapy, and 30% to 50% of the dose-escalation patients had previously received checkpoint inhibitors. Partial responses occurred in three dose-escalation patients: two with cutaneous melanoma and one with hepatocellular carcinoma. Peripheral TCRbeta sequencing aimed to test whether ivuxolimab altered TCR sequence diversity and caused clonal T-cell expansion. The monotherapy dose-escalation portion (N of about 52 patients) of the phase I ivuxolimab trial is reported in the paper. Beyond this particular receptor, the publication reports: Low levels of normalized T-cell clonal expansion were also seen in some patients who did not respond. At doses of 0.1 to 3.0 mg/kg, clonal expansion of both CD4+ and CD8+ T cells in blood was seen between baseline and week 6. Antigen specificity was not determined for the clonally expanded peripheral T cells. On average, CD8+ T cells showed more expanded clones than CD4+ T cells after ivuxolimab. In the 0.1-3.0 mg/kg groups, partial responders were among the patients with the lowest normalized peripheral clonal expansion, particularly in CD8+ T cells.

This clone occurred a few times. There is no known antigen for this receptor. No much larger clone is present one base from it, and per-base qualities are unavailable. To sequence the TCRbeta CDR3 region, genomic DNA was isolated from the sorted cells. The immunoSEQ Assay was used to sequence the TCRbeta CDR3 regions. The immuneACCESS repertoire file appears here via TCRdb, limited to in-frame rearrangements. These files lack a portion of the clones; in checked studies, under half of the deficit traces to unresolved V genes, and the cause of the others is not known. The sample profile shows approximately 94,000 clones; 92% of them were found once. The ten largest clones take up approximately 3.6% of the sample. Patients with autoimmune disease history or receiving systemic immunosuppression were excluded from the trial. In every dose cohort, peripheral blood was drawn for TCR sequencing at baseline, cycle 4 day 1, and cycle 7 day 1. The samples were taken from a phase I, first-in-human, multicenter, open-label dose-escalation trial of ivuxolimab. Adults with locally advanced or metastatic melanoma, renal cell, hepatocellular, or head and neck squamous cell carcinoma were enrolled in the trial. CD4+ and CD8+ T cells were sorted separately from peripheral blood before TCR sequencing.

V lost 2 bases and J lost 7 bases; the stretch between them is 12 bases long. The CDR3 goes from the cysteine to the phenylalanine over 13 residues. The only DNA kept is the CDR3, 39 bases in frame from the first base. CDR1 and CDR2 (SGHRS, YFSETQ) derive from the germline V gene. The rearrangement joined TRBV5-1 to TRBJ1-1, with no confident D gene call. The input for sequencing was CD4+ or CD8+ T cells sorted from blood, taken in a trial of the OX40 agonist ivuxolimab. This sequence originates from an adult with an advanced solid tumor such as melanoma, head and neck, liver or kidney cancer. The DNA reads TGCGCCAGCAGCTTTTTGGGGAACCATGAAGCTTTCTTT. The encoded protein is CASSFLGNHEAFF.